This T cell receptor beta chain was captured in a study of cytomegalovirus exposure and HLA in healthy donors. PCR involved 60 Vbeta and 13 Jbeta primers. TCRdb keeps only in-frame clones here, not all; method: immunoSEQ multiplex PCR. The table lists around 89,000 clones, around three quarters of them singletons. About this clone: Distinct nucleotide sequences in the sample also encode this CDR3.

The CDR3 is made up of 13 amino acids. Trimming removed 3 bases at V and 7 bases at J, with 13 bases between. The germline V gene has CDR1 SGHNT and CDR2 YYREEE (reference sequence). This chain links TRBV5-4 with TRBJ1-1; D perhaps matches TRBD1 (6 bases). Sequences were obtained from PBMCs. This TCR was sampled from a man aged 40-50 years in good health and CMV-seronegative. The CDR3 DNA follows: TGTGCCAGCAGCTCGTATCGGACAGTTGAAGCTTTCTTT. Encoded protein: CASSSYRTVEAFF.